This T cell receptor beta chain was captured in a study of blood T cell repertoires in COVID-19. Sequencing used immunoSEQ multiplex PCR; TCRdb keeps in-frame clones, though not all of them. The data hold a few hundred thousand clones, with 80% to 90% observed a single time. Losses at the gene ends were 6 bases for V and 6 bases for J; bases not matched to a gene: 13. The germline gives CDR1 KGHSH, CDR2 LQKENI. The CDR3 sequence is 16 residues long. The rearrangement joins TRBV18 to TRBJ2-7; 11 bases match TRBD2. Sequencing was carried out using peripheral blood. This sequence originates from a man aged 40-55 years with acute or convalescent COVID-19. The CDR3 loop reads CASSPSLLAGEGEQYF. The CDR3 coding sequence is TGTGCCAGCTCTCCATCACTACTAGCGGGAGAAGGCGAGCAGTACTTC. Together with reference TRBV18 and TRBJ2-7, the CDR3 gives the full variable domain: NAGVMQNPRHLVRRRGQEARLRCSPMKGHSHVYWYRQLPEEGLKFMVYLQKENIIDESGMPKERFSAEFPKEGPSILRIQQVVRGDSAAYFCASSPSLLAGEGEQYFGPGTRLTVT.